These 5 T cell receptor beta chains were sequenced from one sample in a study of T cell responses to AZD1222 COVID-19 vaccine. TCRdb keeps only in-frame clones here, not all; method: immunoSEQ multiplex PCR. The sample yields approximately 30,000 clones, about four fifths seen once. Sample: peripheral blood, taken 28 days after the second AZD1222 dose. These receptors came from an adult who received the AZD1222 COVID-19 vaccine.

This clone was seen only a few times. The chain carries TRBV10-3 and TRBJ1-3; 7 positions match TRBD1. This CDR3 is 14 amino acids long. Germline V gene lookup returns CDR1 ENHRY and CDR2 SYGVKD. J was trimmed by 1 base and V by 5 bases; bases with no gene match: 2. The CDR3 loop reads CAISTGVSGNTIYF. The CDR3 bases are TGTGCCATCAGTACAGGGGTATCTGGAAACACCATATATTTT.

The genes are TRBV28 and TRBJ2-3; D unresolved. The CDR3 contains 12 residues. CDR1 MDHEN and CDR2 SYDVKM come from the germline V gene. With 2 bases removed from V and 8 bases from J, the gap between germline ends came to 8 bases. CDR3 sequence: CASSLVGSTQYF. The DNA for the CDR3 is TGTGCCAGCAGTTTAGTCGGGTCTACGCAGTATTTT.

The chain recombines TRBV11-2 with TRBJ2-4, with TRBD1 matching 8 bases. Losses at the gene ends were 4 bases for V and 8 bases for J; bases not matched to a gene: 1. The CDR3 sequence is 12 residues long. Germline V gene data show CDR1 as SGHAT and CDR2 as FQNNGV. As DNA, the CDR3 is TGTGCCAGCAGCTCGACAGGGGACATTCAGTACTTC. Protein: CASSSTGDIQYF.

V usage is TRBV30 and J usage is TRBJ2-5, with unresolved D. From germline, CDR1 is GTSNPN and CDR2 SVGIG (reference sequence). The CDR3 is 12 amino acids. V gave up 4 bases and J gave up 5 bases, with 11 bases separating them. CDR3 in amino acids: CAWKLAGETQYF. The CDR3 nucleotides read TGTGCCTGGAAATTGGCCGGGGAGACCCAGTACTTC.

The chain links TRBV5-1 to TRBJ1-2; D is unresolved. Germline V lookup: CDR1 SGHRS, CDR2 YFSETQ. The CDR3 has 14 amino acids. Trimming took 1 base from V and 4 from J, leaving 11 bases between them. In DNA, the CDR3 is TGCGCCAGCAGCTTGACAGTGAATATCTATGGCTACACCTTC. Its protein is CASSLTVNIYGYTF.